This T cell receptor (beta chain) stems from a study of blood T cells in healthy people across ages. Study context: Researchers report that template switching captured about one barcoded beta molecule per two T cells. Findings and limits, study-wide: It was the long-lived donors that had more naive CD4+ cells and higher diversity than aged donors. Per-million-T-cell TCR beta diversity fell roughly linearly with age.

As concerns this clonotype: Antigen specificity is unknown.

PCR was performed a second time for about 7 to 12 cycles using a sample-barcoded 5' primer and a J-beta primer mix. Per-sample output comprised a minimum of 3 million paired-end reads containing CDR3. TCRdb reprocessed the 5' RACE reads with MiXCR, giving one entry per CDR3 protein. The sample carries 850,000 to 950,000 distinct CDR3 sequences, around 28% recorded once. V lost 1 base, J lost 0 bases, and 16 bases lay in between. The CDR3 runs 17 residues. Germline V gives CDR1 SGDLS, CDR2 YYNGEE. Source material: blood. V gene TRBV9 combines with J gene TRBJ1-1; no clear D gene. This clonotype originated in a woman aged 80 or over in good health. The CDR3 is CASSVQEAGRMNTEAFF. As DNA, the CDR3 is TGTGCCAGCAGCGTACAGGAGGCAGGCCGGATGAACACTGAAGCTTTCTTT. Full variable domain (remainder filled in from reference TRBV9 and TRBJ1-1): DSGVTQTPKHLITATGQRVTLRCSPRSGDLSVYWYQQSLDQGLQFLIQYYNGEERAKGNILERFSAQQFPDLHSELNLSSLELGDSALYFCASSVQEAGRMNTEAFFGQGTRLTVV.